This T cell receptor (beta chain) was profiled in a study of blood T cell repertoires in COVID-19 (TCRdb year 2020). With regard to the full study: Samples from collaborators originated in the United States, Italy and Spain and spanned both the acute and convalescent phases of COVID-19. The prospective study material was composed of cDNA or gDNA derived from T cells, B-cell-depleted T cells, or PBMCs. Subjects who had been exposed to COVID-19, were actively infected with it, or had recovered from it provided the deeply sampled blood TCRbeta repertoires that made up the dataset. The repertoires were made available in a free public database intended to serve as a resource for research on the immune response to SARS-CoV-2. The samples were drawn from two sources: the first 160 participants of the ongoing ImmuneRACE study, and 950 to 1,500 subjects contributed by 6 global collaborators. The sample metadata nearly always contained a de-identified subject ID, COVID-19 status, age in years and sex. Where available, HLA class I and class II types were taken from metadata supplied by the sample provider and were not determined by assay-based typing. The investigation overall reported the following: Clinical and demographic metadata were provided uncurated, with the amount varying by source and participant.

Relative to germline, V is missing 8 bases and J is missing 0 bases, with 4 bases of the junction outside any gene match. CDR1 LNHNV and CDR2 YYDKDF were looked up in the germline V gene (reference sequence). CDR3 length: 13 amino acids, cysteine to phenylalanine. Only the CDR3 part of the read is kept: 39 bases, read in frame from the first base. A remark on this clone: This clone's antigen is unknown. No base-level quality is on record; no much larger clone is a single base apart.

The immunoSEQ Assay, a bias-controlled multiplex PCR, was used to amplify TCRbeta CDR3 regions from genomic DNA. The authors processed their data as follows. The number of nucleated cells in each sample was estimated by amplification of reference gene primers within the assay. Sequence reads were collapsed and filtered to measure the absolute abundance of every unique TCRbeta CDR3 rearrangement. Productive Simpson clonality was computed per sample as the square root of Simpson's diversity index over productive rearrangements. Not all clones reach the TCRdb copy of this immuneACCESS table, which keeps in-frame sequences only. Checked studies attribute under half of the gap to unresolved V genes and leave the rest unexplained. The DNA was the basis for D and trimming; V, J and clone size are from that table. In this sample the table shows about 240,000 clones, roughly 80% of which occur a single time. The top ten clones comprise around 3.5% of the sample.

Whole blood was collected in K2EDTA tubes by collaborating institutions according to the institutions' own protocols. For TCRbeta analysis, collaborator samples were shipped as frozen whole blood, as isolated PBMCs, or as DNA extracted from either sample type. This TCR derives from a woman in her late teens or twenties with acute or convalescent COVID-19. Recombination connected TRBV15 to TRBJ2-7, with 7 junctional bases fitting TRBD2. The sequenced material came from peripheral blood. This receptor has the CDR3 CATRRETSYEQYF. In nucleotide form, the sequence is TGTGCCACCCGGCGGGAGACCTCCTACGAGCAGTACTTC.